These 31 T cell receptor beta chains came from one sample sequenced in a study of T cell repertoires in cytomegalovirus infection (dated by TCRdb to the late 2010s). The data were produced on an Illumina HiSeq 1500. TCRdb passed the public sequencing reads through fastp at Q25 and MiXCR, retaining productive beta sequences. Rows matching on CDR3 protein sequence are summarized as one entry with the most common DNA and genes. Within this sample are over 450,000 distinct CDR3 sequences, with roughly 12% of them counted one time only. The ten largest account for roughly 10% of the sample. The sample taken for sequencing was PBMCs. These receptors originate from a human donor in good health (CMV status not recorded). Some clones in this sample may be carry-over from other donors' samples.

There are many counts of this clonotype. V and J are TRBV19 and TRBJ2-7, with 8 positions matching TRBD1. The CDR3 has 14 amino acids. Germline CDR1 and CDR2: LNHDA and SQIVND (reference sequence). Losses at the gene ends were 5 bases for V and 3 bases for J; bases not matched to a gene: 6. CDR3 sequence reads: CASSPRTGLYEQYF. In nucleotides, the CDR3 is TGTGCCAGTAGTCCTCGGACAGGGCTCTACGAGCAGTACTTC.

This sequence joins TRBV7-6 and TRBJ2-5, with D perhaps matching TRBD2 (6 bases). V dropped 7 bases and J dropped 2 bases, with 11 bases sitting between them. CDR1 is SGHVS and CDR2 is FNYEAQ in the germline V gene. This CDR3 region has 13 residues. CDR3 DNA: TGTGCCAGCAAAAGGGGACTGCAAGAGACCCAGTACTTC. Amino acid sequence: CASKRGLQETQYF.

This clonotype occurred a few times. The chain uses TRBV27 and TRBJ2-7; 8 bases fit TRBD2. V shed 8 bases and J 1 base; nucleotides not matched to a gene: 4. Germline CDR1 is MNHEY and CDR2 is SMNVEV (reference sequence). The CDR3 runs to 13 residues. CDR3: CASWASGSYEQYF. CDR3 bases: TGTGCCAGCTGGGCTAGCGGGTCCTACGAGCAGTACTTC.

J is TRBJ2-7 and V is TRBV6-2 or TRBV6-3; D is uncertain. In germline, CDR1 is MNHEY, CDR2 SVGEGT. V was cut by 2 bases and J by 6 bases, with 20 bases left in between. This CDR3 comprises 16 residues. CDR3 loop: CASSYGPEVTPGEQYF. The CDR3 nucleotides read TGTGCCAGCAGTTACGGCCCGGAAGTGACCCCGGGCGAGCAGTACTTC.

The V call is TRBV27, the J call TRBJ2-5; D is unclear. The CDR3 spans 12 residues. CDR1 and CDR2 from the germline V gene are MNHEY and SMNVEV (reference sequence). Trimming cost V 5 bases and J 13 bases, with 17 bases left between them. The CDR3 reads CASSQGYRPAYF. CDR3 coding DNA: TGTGCCAGCAGTCAAGGATATCGGCCAGCGTACTTC.

This clonotype was recorded many times. The J gene is TRBJ1-1, the V gene TRBV7-9; possible D gene TRBD1, 5 bases. CDR3 length equals 15 residues. Germline values: CDR1 SEHNR, CDR2 FQNEAQ (reference sequence). Deletions cut 5 bases from V and 1 base from J, with 14 bases between. CDR3 sequence (DNA): TGTGCCAGCAGCGCTCCCAATACAGGGAACACTGAAGCTTTCTTT. Its translation: CASSAPNTGNTEAFF.

This clonotype was picked up many times. The chain employs TRBV12-3 or TRBV12-4 and TRBJ2-5, with D perhaps TRBD1 or TRBD2 (5 bases each). The CDR3 has 13 amino acids. The germline V and J ends were trimmed by 8 bases and 4 bases, with 14 bases remaining between them. CDR3 DNA: TGTGCCAGCCGGGACGGAGGTTCAGAGACCCAGTACTTC. Translation gives CASRDGGSETQYF.

This clonotype turned up a few times. The chain links TRBV18 to TRBJ1-1; D is perhaps TRBD1 (5 bases). Trimming took 4 bases from V and 6 from J, leaving 12 bases between them. This CDR3 is built from 13 residues. Looked up from germline, CDR1 is KGHSH and CDR2 is LQKENI. CDR3 sequence: CASSLGEIAEAFF. The CDR3 DNA sequence: TGTGCCAGCTCACTAGGGGAGATCGCTGAAGCTTTCTTT.

This clonotype was counted ten times or more. The chain recombines TRBV19 with TRBJ2-1; D is unresolved. The CDR3 is made up of 13 amino acids. Germline loops: CDR1 LNHDA, CDR2 SQIVND (reference sequence). V was cut by 5 bases and J by 6 bases, with 11 bases left in between. Here the CDR3 reads CASSPSPSNEQFF. CDR3 bases: TGTGCCAGTAGTCCCTCCCCAAGCAATGAGCAGTTCTTC.

Ten or more counts support this clonotype. The V gene is TRBV7-9, the J gene TRBJ1-1; D ambiguous. Germline CDR1 SEHNR, CDR2 FQNEAQ (reference sequence). The CDR3 spans 12 residues. V lost 5 bases and J lost 4, with 8 bases in between. The CDR3 DNA reads TGTGCCAGCAGCCAAGTAGGCACTGAAGCTTTCTTT. Amino acids: CASSQVGTEAFF.

The chain combines TRBV5-1 with TRBJ2-1; maybe TRBD1 (5 bases). Germline values: CDR1 SGHRS, CDR2 YFSETQ. V was clipped by 2 bases and J by 7 bases, with 13 bases between them. The CDR3 runs to 14 residues. The CDR3 region has the DNA TGCGCCAGCAGCTTCCCCCAGGGTCGGAATGAGCAGTTCTTC. This encodes CASSFPQGRNEQFF.

In this sample, this clonotype turned up many times. V and J are TRBV28 and TRBJ1-1, with TRBD1 matching over 8 bases. CDR1 and CDR2 from the germline V gene are MDHEN and SYDVKM. The CDR3 has 16 residues. The V and J ends lost 6 bases and 3 bases, in that order; junction bases with no gene match: 12. CDR3 sequence (DNA): TGTGCCAGCAGCCCATCAGGGGGCTATCAGTACACTGAAGCTTTCTTT. It yields the protein CASSPSGGYQYTEAFF. The complete variable domain, with remaining parts taken from reference TRBV28 and TRBJ1-1, reads DVKVTQSSRYLVKRTGEKVFLECVQDMDHENMFWYRQDPGLGLRLIYFSYDVKMKEKGDIPEGYSVSREKKERFSLILESASTNQTSMYLCASSPSGGYQYTEAFFGQGTRLTVV.

The table lists this clonotype with a few counts. The junction differs from germline at one of its ends, possibly a read error. The chain has TRBV3-1 and TRBJ1-6, with D perhaps matching TRBD1 (6 bases). Germline CDR1 reads LGHDT; CDR2 reads YNNKEL (reference sequence). The CDR3 runs to 12 residues. CDR3 loop: CVSSQGGSPLHF. The CDR3, as DNA: TGTGTCAGCAGCCAAGGGGGTTCACCCCTCCACTTT.

This clonotype occurred many times. The J gene is TRBJ2-7, the V gene TRBV9; D possibly corresponds to TRBD1 (6 bases). The CDR3 has 14 amino acids. Trimming pared 0 bases from V and 5 bases from J, leaving 12 bases between. Germline loops: CDR1 SGDLS, CDR2 YYNGEE. CDR3 sequence reads: CASSVEGRGNEQYF. The DNA for the CDR3 is TGTGCCAGCAGCGTAGAAGGCAGGGGTAACGAGCAGTACTTC.

This clonotype was counted many times. The rearrangement joins TRBV25-1 to TRBJ2-3, with 12 bases lining up with TRBD2. V shed 0 bases, J shed 4 bases, and the junction held 5 bases outside the gene matches. Germline CDR1 MGHDK, CDR2 SYGVNS. The CDR3 covers 17 residues. The CDR3 spells CASSEYLAGGLADTQYF. For the CDR3, the DNA is TGTGCCAGCAGTGAATACCTAGCGGGAGGGTTAGCAGATACGCAGTATTTT. Full variable domain (missing parts from reference TRBV25-1 and TRBJ2-3): EADIYQTPRYLVIGTGKKITLECSQTMGHDKMYWYQQDPGMELHLIHYSYGVNSTEKGDLSSESTVSRIRTEHFPLTLESARPSHTSQYLCASSEYLAGGLADTQYFGPGTRLTVL.

The chain is built from TRBV12-5 and TRBJ2-3; the D gene is possibly TRBD1 (7 bases). The germline CDR1 and CDR2 sequences are LGHNT and FRNRAP. CDR3 length: 17 residues. Deletions cut 6 bases from V and 0 bases from J, with 19 bases between. The CDR3: CASGPGRGAPSTDTQYF. As DNA, the CDR3 is TGTGCTAGTGGCCCCGGCAGGGGGGCACCTAGCACAGATACGCAGTATTTT.

The chain has TRBV11-3 and TRBJ2-7; a possible D gene is TRBD1 (6 bases). The V end lost 5 bases, the J end lost 2 bases, and 16 bases lay between the germline ends. The CDR3 length is 15 residues. Germline loops: CDR1 SGHNT, CDR2 YENEEA. The CDR3 bases are TGTGCCAGCAGCCCTGGGGTAGGGGGAGCCTACGAGCAGTACTTC. Its translation: CASSPGVGGAYEQYF. The variable domain in full, with the rest retrieved from reference TRBV11-3 and TRBJ2-7, is EAGVVQSPRYKIIEKKQPVAFWCNPISGHNTLYWYLQNLGQGPELLIRYENEEAVDDSQLPKDRFSAERLKGVDSTLKIQPAELGDSAVYLCASSPGVGGAYEQYFGPGTRLTVT.

This chain connects TRBV5-1 to TRBJ2-7, with unresolved D. The CDR3 contains 12 residues. Germline CDR1 reads SGHRS; CDR2 reads YFSETQ. Trimming shortened V by 4 bases and J by 4 bases, and 9 bases separated the two germline ends. The CDR3 is CASSNTKYEQYF. The CDR3 nucleotides are TGCGCCAGCAGCAACACCAAGTACGAGCAGTACTTC.

This clonotype was picked up a small number of times. V usage is TRBV20-1 and J usage is TRBJ2-7; a possible D gene is TRBD2 (5 bases). The V gene's germline CDR1 is DFQATT and CDR2 SNEGSKA (reference sequence). With 5 bases removed from V and 7 bases from J, the gap between germline ends came to 24 bases. There are 15 residues in the CDR3. This chain's CDR3 is CSALSGSHTAGEQYF. The CDR3 DNA reads as TGCAGTGCTCTGTCTGGGTCCCATACTGCGGGTGAGCAGTACTTC.

This clonotype was seen at least ten times. The chain carries TRBV2 and TRBJ2-5; 10 bases are shared with TRBD1. CDR1 is SNHLY, CDR2 FYNNEI, per germline. This CDR3 has 17 residues. The J segment lost 5 bases and the V segment lost 0 bases, leaving 9 bases of the junction unmatched. The CDR3 protein is CASSEAPGTGVKETQYF. The DNA of the CDR3 is TGTGCCAGCAGTGAAGCGCCCGGGACAGGGGTGAAGGAGACCCAGTACTTC. Full variable domain (missing parts from reference TRBV2 and TRBJ2-5): EPEVTQTPSHQVTQMGQEVILRCVPISNHLYFYWYRQILGQKVEFLVSFYNNEISEKSEIFDDQFSVERPDGSNFTLKIRSTKLEDSAMYFCASSEAPGTGVKETQYFGPGTRLLVL.

This chain joins TRBV5-5 and TRBJ1-6; the D gene is possibly TRBD1 (5 bases). The V end lost 6 bases, the J end lost 9 bases, and 19 bases lay between the germline ends. In germline, CDR1 is SGHKS, CDR2 YYEKEE (reference sequence). CDR3 length: 15 residues. As DNA, the CDR3 is TGTGCCAGCACCGGGGCGGGGGACCTCCTTTCACCCCTCCACTTT. Translating gives CASTGAGDLLSPLHF.

The table lists this clonotype with many counts. CDR3 nucleotides: TGCAGTGCTCCCACCGGGACAGTGAACACTGAAGCTTTCTTT. Translation gives CSAPTGTVNTEAFF. The chain uses TRBV20-1 and TRBJ1-1; 7 nucleotides align to TRBD1. Germline CDR1 and CDR2: DFQATT and SNEGSKA (reference sequence). This CDR3 contains 14 residues. The V and J ends lost 5 bases and 0 bases, in that order; junction bases with no gene match: 6.

This clonotype has at least ten counts. The chain employs TRBV24-1 and TRBJ2-6, with 8 bases lining up with TRBD1. The germline CDR1 and CDR2 sequences are KGHDR and SFDVKD. The V gene end was trimmed by 6 bases and the J gene end by 0 bases; junction bases not matched to a gene: 6. The CDR3 totals 17 residues. The CDR3 reads CATSRTGTSSGANVLTF. CDR3 in DNA: TGTGCCACCAGTAGGACAGGGACCAGCTCTGGGGCCAACGTCCTGACTTTC.

At least ten counts were recorded for this clonotype. The V call is TRBV7-8, the J call TRBJ2-4, with D possibly being TRBD2 (5 bases). Germline CDR1 is SGHVS and CDR2 is FQNEAQ. The CDR3 runs to 13 residues. The germline V and J ends were trimmed by 1 base and 7 bases, with 8 bases remaining between them. DNA for the CDR3: TGTGCCAGCAGCTTAGTTTGGGAGAACATTCAGTACTTC. It is translated as CASSLVWENIQYF.

This sequence joins TRBV5-1 and TRBJ2-7, with a possible D match to TRBD1 (5 bases). Germline V gene sequence: CDR1 SGHRS, CDR2 YFSETQ. The CDR3 is made up of 14 amino acids. The V and J ends lost 4 bases and 2 bases respectively, with 13 bases between them. The CDR3 reads CASSPLGATYEQYF. The CDR3 coding sequence is TGCGCCAGCAGCCCTCTAGGGGCGACCTACGAGCAGTACTTC.

This clonotype was counted many times. The V call is TRBV4-1, the J call TRBJ2-3, with D unresolved. The CDR3 is 13 amino acids. The V and J ends lost 4 bases and 2 bases respectively, with 7 bases between them. Germline lookup yields CDR1 MGHRA and CDR2 YSYEKL. Written as DNA, the CDR3 is TGCGCCAGCAGCCCGCAAGTCACAGATACGCAGTATTTT. Its translation is CASSPQVTDTQYF.

The table lists this clonotype with a few counts. This CDR3 is CSIKKQGGSEKLFF. CDR3 in DNA: TGCAGCATAAAGAAACAGGGAGGTAGTGAAAAACTGTTTTTT. The chain is built from TRBV29-1 and TRBJ1-4; D might be TRBD1 (6 bases). This CDR3 has 14 amino acids. The ends were cut back, 8 bases at V and 7 bases at J, with 20 bases in the middle. CDR1 is SQVTM and CDR2 is ANQGSEA in the germline V gene.

In its sample, this clonotype was seen many times. The V gene is TRBV15, the J gene TRBJ1-1, with TRBD1 matching 8 bases. From germline, CDR1 is LNHNV and CDR2 YYDKDF (reference sequence). The CDR3 is 15 residues long. With V trimmed by 0 bases and J by 4 bases, 4 bases remained unmatched. The CDR3 region has the DNA TGTGCCACCAGCAGAGATACAGGGGGACGCACTGAAGCTTTCTTT. Translating gives CATSRDTGGRTEAFF.

This clonotype was counted at least ten times. The J gene is TRBJ2-5, the V gene TRBV10-3; a possible D gene is TRBD2 (6 bases). The CDR3 runs 14 residues. V dropped 4 bases and J dropped 2 bases, with 11 bases sitting between them. Germline CDR1 ENHRY, CDR2 SYGVKD. CDR3 sequence reads: CAISVSGEQETQYF. CDR3 in DNA: TGTGCCATCAGTGTATCGGGGGAACAAGAGACCCAGTACTTC.

This clonotype showed up many times. CDR3 sequence (DNA): TGTGCCAGCAGCCAAGACGGCGCGGGGCATGGCTACACCTTC. Translated: CASSQDGAGHGYTF. The chain carries TRBV3-1 and TRBJ1-2; a possible D gene is TRBD1 (5 bases). Germline loops: CDR1 LGHDT, CDR2 YNNKEL (reference sequence). Trimming stripped 0 bases from V and 6 bases from J, with 11 bases between. The CDR3 runs to 14 residues.

In its sample, this clonotype was seen a few times. This sequence joins TRBV5-1 and TRBJ1-1, with D perhaps TRBD1 (6 bases). This CDR3 spans 16 amino acids. The V end lost 0 bases, the J end lost 0 bases, and 12 bases lay between the germline ends. Germline loops: CDR1 SGHRS, CDR2 YFSETQ. CDR3 sequence reads: CASSLAATGLNTEAFF. The CDR3 DNA follows: TGCGCCAGCAGCTTGGCCGCTACAGGGTTGAACACTGAAGCTTTCTTT.